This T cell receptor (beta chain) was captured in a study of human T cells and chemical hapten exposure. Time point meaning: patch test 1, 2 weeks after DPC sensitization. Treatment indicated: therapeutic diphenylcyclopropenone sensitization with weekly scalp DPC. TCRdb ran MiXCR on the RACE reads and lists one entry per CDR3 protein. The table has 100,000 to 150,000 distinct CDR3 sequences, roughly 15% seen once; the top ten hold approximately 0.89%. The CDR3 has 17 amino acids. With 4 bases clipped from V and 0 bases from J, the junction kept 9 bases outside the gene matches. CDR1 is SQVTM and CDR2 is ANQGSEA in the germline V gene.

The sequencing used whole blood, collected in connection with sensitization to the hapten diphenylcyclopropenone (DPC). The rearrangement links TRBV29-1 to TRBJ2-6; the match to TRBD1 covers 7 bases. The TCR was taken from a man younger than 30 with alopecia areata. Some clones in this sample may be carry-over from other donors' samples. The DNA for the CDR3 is TGCAGCGTTGCCCGGACAGGAGATAGCTCTGGGGCCAACGTCCTGACTTTC. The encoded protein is CSVARTGDSSGANVLTF.